This entry concerns a single TCR beta chain. Its antigen is currently unknown. Germline V gene sequence: CDR1 SGHRS, CDR2 YFSETQ. The CDR3 covers 15 residues. With 0 bases removed from V and 8 bases from J, the gap between germline ends came to 16 bases. The data derive from a study of blood T cells in healthy people across ages. Healthy Caucasians from Russia aged roughly 6 to 95 served as donors. Extracted total RNA amounted to at least 5.5 micrograms for each sample. Study observations and caveats: Per million T cells, the diversity of TCR beta decreased roughly linearly as age advanced. The long-lived group displayed more naive CD4+ cells, plus higher diversity, than the aged donors did.

A second PCR, run for roughly 7 to 11 cycles, used a sample-barcoded 5' primer plus a J-beta primer mix. One entry per CDR3 protein results from TCRdb running MiXCR on the 5' RACE reads. The table includes hundreds of thousands of distinct CDR3 sequences, 35% to 50% detected once. The source is a man older than 75 in good health. Sequenced: blood. The chain has TRBV5-1 and TRBJ2-3; D is possibly TRBD2 (6 bases). The CDR3 spells CASSLGQGGSGTQYF. The CDR3 nucleotides are TGCGCCAGCAGCTTGGGGCAGGGAGGCTCAGGTACGCAGTATTTT.